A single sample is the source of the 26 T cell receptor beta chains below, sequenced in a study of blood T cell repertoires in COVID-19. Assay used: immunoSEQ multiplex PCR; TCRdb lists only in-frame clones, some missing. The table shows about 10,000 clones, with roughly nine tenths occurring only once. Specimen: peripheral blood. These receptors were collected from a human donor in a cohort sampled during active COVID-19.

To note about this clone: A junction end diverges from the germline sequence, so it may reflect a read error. The CDR3 DNA reads as TGCGCCGGCAGCCAAGGGACAGTTGGGACTGAAGCTTTCTTT. Protein product: CAGSQGTVGTEAFF. This chain connects TRBV5-1 to TRBJ1-1; 7 nucleotides align to TRBD1. The CDR3 totals 14 residues. Germline CDR1 is SGHRS and CDR2 is YFSETQ.

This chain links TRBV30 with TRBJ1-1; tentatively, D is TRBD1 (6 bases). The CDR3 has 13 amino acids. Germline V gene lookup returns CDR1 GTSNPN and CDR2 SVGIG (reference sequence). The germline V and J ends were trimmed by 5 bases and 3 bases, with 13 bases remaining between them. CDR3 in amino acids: CAWVRGRDTEAFF. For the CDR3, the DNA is TGTGCCTGGGTTAGGGGGAGGGACACTGAAGCTTTCTTT.

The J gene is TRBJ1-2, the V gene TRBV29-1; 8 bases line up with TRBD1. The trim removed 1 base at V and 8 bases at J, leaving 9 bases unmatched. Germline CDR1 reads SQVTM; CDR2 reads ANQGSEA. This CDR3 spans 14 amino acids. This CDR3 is CSVEGGQELDGYTF. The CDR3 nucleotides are TGCAGCGTTGAAGGGGGACAGGAGTTGGACGGCTACACCTTC.

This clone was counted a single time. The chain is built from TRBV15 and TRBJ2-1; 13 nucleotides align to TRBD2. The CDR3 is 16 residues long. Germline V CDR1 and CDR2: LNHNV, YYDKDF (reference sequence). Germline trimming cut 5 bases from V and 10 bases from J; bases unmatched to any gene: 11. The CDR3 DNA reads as TGTGCCACCAGCTGGGCACTGGGACTAGCGGGGAGGGAGCAGTTCTTC. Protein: CATSWALGLAGREQFF.

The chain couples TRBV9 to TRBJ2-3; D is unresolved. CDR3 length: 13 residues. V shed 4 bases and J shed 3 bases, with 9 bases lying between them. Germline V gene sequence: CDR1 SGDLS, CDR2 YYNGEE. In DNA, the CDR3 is TGTGCCAGCAGCCCCCCCGTGACAGATACGCAGTATTTT. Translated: CASSPPVTDTQYF.

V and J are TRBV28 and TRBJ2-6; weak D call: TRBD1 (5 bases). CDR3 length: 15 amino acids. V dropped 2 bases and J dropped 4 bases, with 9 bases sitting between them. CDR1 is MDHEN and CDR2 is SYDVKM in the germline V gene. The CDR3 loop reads CASSLSRAGANVLTF. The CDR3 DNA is TGTGCCAGCAGTTTAAGCAGGGCCGGGGCCAACGTCCTGACTTTC.

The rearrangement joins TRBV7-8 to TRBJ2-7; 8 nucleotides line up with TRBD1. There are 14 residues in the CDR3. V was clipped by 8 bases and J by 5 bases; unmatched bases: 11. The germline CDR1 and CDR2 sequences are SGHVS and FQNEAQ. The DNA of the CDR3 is TGTGCCAGCTCCTCGTCGGACAGGGCCCACGAGCAGTACTTC. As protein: CASSSSDRAHEQYF.

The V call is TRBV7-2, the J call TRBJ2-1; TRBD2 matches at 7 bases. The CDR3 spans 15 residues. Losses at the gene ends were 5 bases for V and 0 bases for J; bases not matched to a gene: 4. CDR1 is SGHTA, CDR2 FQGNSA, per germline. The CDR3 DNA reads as TGTGCCAGCAGCCAACTAGCGAGCTCCTACAATGAGCAGTTCTTC. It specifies CASSQLASSYNEQFF. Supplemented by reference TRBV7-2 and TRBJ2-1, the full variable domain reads GAGVSQSPSNKVTEKGKDVELRCDPISGHTALYWYRQSLGQGLEFLIYFQGNSAPDKSGLPSDRFSAERTGGSVSTLTIQRTQQEDSAVYLCASSQLASSYNEQFFGPGTRLTVL.

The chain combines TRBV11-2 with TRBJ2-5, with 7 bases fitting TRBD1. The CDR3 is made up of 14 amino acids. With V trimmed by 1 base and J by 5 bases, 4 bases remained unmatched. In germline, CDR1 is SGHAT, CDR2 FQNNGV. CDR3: CASSLGQGWETQYF. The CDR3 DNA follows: TGTGCCAGCAGCTTAGGACAGGGTTGGGAGACCCAGTACTTC.

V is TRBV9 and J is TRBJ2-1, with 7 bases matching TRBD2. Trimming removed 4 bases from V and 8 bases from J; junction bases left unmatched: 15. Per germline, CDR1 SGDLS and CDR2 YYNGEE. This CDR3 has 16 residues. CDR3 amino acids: CASSLRAGPSNDEQFF. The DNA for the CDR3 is TGTGCCAGCAGCTTGAGAGCGGGGCCTAGTAACGATGAGCAGTTCTTC. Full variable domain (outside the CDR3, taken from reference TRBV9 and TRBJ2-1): DSGVTQTPKHLITATGQRVTLRCSPRSGDLSVYWYQQSLDQGLQFLIQYYNGEERAKGNILERFSAQQFPDLHSELNLSSLELGDSALYFCASSLRAGPSNDEQFFGPGTRLTVL.

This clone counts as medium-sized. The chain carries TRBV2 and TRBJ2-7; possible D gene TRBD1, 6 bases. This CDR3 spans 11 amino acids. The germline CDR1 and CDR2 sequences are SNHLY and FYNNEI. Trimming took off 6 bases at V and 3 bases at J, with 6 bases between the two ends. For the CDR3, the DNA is TGTGCCAGCAGGGGACACTACGAGCAGTACTTC. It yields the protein CASRGHYEQYF.

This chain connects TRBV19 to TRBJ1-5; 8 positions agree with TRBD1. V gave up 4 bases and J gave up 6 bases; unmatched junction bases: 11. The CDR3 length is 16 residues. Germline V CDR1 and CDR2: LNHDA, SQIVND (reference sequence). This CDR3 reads CASSRETGVEGQPQHF. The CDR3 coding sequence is TGTGCCAGTAGTAGGGAGACAGGGGTTGAGGGTCAGCCCCAGCATTTT. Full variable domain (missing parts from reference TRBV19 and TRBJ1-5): DGGITQSPKYLFRKEGQNVTLSCEQNLNHDAMYWYRQDPGQGLRLIYYSQIVNDFQKGDIAEGYSVSREKKESFPLTVTSAQKNPTAFYLCASSRETGVEGQPQHFGDGTRLSIL.

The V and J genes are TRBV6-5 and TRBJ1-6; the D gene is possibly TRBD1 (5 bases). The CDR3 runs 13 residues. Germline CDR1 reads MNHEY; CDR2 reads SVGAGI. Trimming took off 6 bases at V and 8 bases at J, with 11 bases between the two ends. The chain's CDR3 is CASRGRTDSPLHF. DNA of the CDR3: TGTGCCAGCAGGGGGCGCACGGATTCACCCCTCCACTTT.

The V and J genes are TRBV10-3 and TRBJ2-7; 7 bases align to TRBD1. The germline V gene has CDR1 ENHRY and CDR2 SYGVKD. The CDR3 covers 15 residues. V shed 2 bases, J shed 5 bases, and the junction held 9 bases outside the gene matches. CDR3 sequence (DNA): TGTGCCATCAGTGAGGCGACAGGGACGGAGGACGAGCAGTACTTC. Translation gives CAISEATGTEDEQYF.

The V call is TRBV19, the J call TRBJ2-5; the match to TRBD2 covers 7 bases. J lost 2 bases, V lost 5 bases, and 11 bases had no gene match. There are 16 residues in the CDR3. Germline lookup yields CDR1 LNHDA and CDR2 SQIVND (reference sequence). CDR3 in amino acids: CASSPRSGGEQETQYF. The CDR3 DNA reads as TGTGCCAGTAGTCCCCGGAGTGGGGGGGAACAAGAGACCCAGTACTTC.

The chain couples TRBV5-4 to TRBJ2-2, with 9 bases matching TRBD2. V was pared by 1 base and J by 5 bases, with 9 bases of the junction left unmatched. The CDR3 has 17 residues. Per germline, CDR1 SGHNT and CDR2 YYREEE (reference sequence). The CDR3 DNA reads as TGTGCCAGCAGCTTGTGGGGAGGTAGCGGGGGTACCGGGGAGCTGTTTTTT. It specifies CASSLWGGSGGTGELFF.

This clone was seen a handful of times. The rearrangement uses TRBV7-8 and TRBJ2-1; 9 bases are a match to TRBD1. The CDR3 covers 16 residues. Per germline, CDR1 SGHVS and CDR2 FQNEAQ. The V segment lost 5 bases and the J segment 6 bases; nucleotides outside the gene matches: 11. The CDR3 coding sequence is TGTGCCAGCAGCCGTTTCCGGGACAGGGCGGGCAATGAGCAGTTCTTC. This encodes CASSRFRDRAGNEQFF.

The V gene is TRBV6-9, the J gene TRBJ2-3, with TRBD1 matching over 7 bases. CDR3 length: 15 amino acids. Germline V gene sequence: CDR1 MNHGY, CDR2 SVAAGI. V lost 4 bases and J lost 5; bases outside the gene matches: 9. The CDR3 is CASSSQGVGGDTQYF. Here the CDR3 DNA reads TGTGCCAGCAGTTCCCAGGGGGTTGGGGGAGATACGCAGTATTTT.

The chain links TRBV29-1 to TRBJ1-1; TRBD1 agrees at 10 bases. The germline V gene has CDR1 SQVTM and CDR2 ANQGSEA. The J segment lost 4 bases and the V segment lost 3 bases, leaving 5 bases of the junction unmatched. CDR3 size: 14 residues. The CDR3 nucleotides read TGCAGCGTTGAGAGGGACAGGGGTGCCACTGAAGCTTTCTTT. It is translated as CSVERDRGATEAFF.

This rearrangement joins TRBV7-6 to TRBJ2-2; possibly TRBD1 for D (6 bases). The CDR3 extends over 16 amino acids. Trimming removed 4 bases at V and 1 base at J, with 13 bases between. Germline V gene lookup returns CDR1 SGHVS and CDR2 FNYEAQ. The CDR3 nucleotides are TGTGCCAGCAGCTCTCAGGGCAGGGGGAACACCGGGGAGCTGTTTTTT. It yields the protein CASSSQGRGNTGELFF.

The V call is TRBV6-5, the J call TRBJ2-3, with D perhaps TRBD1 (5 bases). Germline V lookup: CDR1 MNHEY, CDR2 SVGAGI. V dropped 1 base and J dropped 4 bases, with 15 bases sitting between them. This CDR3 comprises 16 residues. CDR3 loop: CASSYWGIRVADTQYF. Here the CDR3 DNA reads TGTGCCAGCAGTTACTGGGGCATAAGGGTGGCAGATACGCAGTATTTT.

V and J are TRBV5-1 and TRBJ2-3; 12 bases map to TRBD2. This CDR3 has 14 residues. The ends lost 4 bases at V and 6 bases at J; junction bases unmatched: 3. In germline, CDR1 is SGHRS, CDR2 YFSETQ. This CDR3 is CASSPGTSGDTQYF. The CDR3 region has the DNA TGCGCCAGCAGCCCTGGGACTAGCGGGGATACGCAGTATTTT.

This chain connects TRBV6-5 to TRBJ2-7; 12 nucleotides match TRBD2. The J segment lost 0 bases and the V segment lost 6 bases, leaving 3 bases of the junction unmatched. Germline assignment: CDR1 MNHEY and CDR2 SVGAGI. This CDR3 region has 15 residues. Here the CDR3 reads CASRTSGGPSYEQYF. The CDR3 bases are TGTGCCAGCAGGACTAGCGGGGGCCCCTCCTACGAGCAGTACTTC.

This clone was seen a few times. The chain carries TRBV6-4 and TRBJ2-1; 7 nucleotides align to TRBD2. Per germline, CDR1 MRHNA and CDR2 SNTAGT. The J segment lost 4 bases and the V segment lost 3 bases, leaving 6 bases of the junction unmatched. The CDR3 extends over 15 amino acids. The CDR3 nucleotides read TGTGCCAGCAGTGAGGGGGGGGGAGGATACAATGAGCAGTTCTTC. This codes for CASSEGGGGYNEQFF.

The CDR3 here is CASGLAPVAGETQYF. Written as DNA, the CDR3 is TGTGCTAGTGGTTTGGCTCCTGTGGCGGGGGAGACCCAGTACTTC. The V call is TRBV12-5, the J call TRBJ2-5; TRBD2 is a possible D gene (6 bases). Germline V gene lookup returns CDR1 LGHNT and CDR2 FRNRAP. V lost 1 base and J 5 bases, leaving 14 bases between the germline ends. This CDR3 contains 15 residues.

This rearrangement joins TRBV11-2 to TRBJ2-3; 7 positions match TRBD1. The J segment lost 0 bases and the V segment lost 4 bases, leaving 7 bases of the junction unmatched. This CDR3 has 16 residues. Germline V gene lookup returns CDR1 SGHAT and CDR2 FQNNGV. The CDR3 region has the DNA TGTGCCAGCAGCTCCCGTTGGACAGGTAGCACAGATACGCAGTATTTT. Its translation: CASSSRWTGSTDTQYF.